The present T cell receptor (beta chain) was sequenced within a study of OX40 agonist ivuxolimab in advanced cancers. With respect to the entire study: Ivuxolimab, which targeted the costimulatory receptor OX40 (CD134), was an agonistic, fully human IgG2 monoclonal antibody. Intravenous ivuxolimab was administered to patients every 2 weeks at six dose levels: 0.01, 0.1, 0.3, 1.5, 3 and 10 mg/kg. Of the approximately 50 dose-escalation patients, hepatocellular carcinoma was present in approximately 20, melanoma in around 15, renal cell carcinoma in 9 and head and neck cancer in 9. In the dose-escalation cohort, roughly 80% of patients were male, and the mean age was approximately 60 years, with a range of about 20 to 79. Prior anti-PD-1, anti-PD-L1 or anti-CTLA-4 therapy was permitted, and checkpoint inhibitors had been received by roughly 40% of dose-escalation patients. Partial responses were achieved by three dose-escalation patients, of whom one had hepatocellular carcinoma and two had cutaneous melanoma. Peripheral TCRbeta sequencing aimed to test whether ivuxolimab altered TCR sequence diversity and caused clonal T-cell expansion. The paper reports the monotherapy dose-escalation portion (N = 52 patients) of the phase I ivuxolimab trial. Broad study findings and their caveats: The antigen specificity of the peripheral T cells that underwent clonal expansion was not determined. At doses of 0.1 to 3.0 mg/kg, clonal expansion of both CD4+ and CD8+ blood T cells was observed from baseline to week 6. On average, CD8+ T cells showed more expanded clones than CD4+ T cells after ivuxolimab. Partial responders in the 0.1-3.0 mg/kg groups had among the lowest normalized peripheral clonal expansion, especially among CD8+ T cells. Low levels of normalized T-cell clonal expansion were also seen in some patients who did not respond.

The germline V gene specifies MGHDK as CDR1 and SYGVNS as CDR2. There are 11 amino acids in the CDR3, from cysteine to phenylalanine inclusive. Solely the CDR3 DNA is kept, with 33 bases framed from the first base. V is shortened by 7 bases, J by 0 bases, and the region joining them spans 4 bases. The trial excluded patients who had a history of autoimmune disease or were on systemic immunosuppression. Peripheral blood for TCR sequencing was collected from all dose cohorts at baseline, on cycle 4 day 1, and on cycle 7 day 1. The samples were taken from a phase I, first-in-human, multicenter, open-label dose-escalation trial of ivuxolimab. Adults with locally advanced or metastatic melanoma, renal cell, hepatocellular, or head and neck squamous cell carcinoma were enrolled in the trial. Before TCR sequencing, CD4+ T cells and CD8+ T cells from peripheral blood were sorted into separate populations.

Genomic DNA was extracted from sorted cells for sequencing of the TCRbeta CDR3 region. TCRbeta CDR3 regions were sequenced using the immunoSEQ Assay. Sourced from immuneACCESS, this table was stored by TCRdb with only in-frame sequences that have V and J called. A share of the clones is absent; for the studies checked, an unresolved V gene accounts for under half, and the remainder has no known explanation. Present in this sample are around 41,000 clones, around 88% of which were seen just once. Of the sample, 0.45% to 0.7% is held by the ten largest clones. Points on this clone: Its antigen target is currently unknown. Per-base quality was not reported, and no clone a single base away is much larger than it.

This sequence was found in an adult with an advanced solid tumor such as melanoma, head and neck, liver or kidney cancer. Recombination joined TRBV25-1 with TRBJ2-7; no D gene is confidently identified. Material: CD4+ or CD8+ T cells sorted from blood, obtained in a trial of the OX40 agonist ivuxolimab. The DNA is TGTGCCAGCACAAACTCCTACGAGCAGTACTTC. This yields the protein CASTNSYEQYF.